Given below is one TCR beta chain in context. Antigen: not known. These data are taken from a study of OX40 agonist ivuxolimab in advanced cancers. Study-wide context: Partial responses occurred in Three dose-escalation patients, one with hepatocellular carcinoma and two with cutaneous melanoma.

General study points: Dosing at 0.1 to 3.0 mg/kg was accompanied by clonal expansion of CD4+ and CD8+ blood T cells by week 6. CD4+ T cells averaged fewer expanded clones than CD8+ T cells. Certain nonresponding patients likewise had low normalized T-cell clonal expansion.

Repertoires were generated with immunoSEQ multiplex PCR, while TCRdb's copy carries only in-frame clones and drops some. The table lists roughly 80,000 clones, 87% of them singletons. Germline V gene lookup returns CDR1 LGHNA and CDR2 YNFKEQ. The CDR3 contains 15 residues. V trimming: 4 bases; J trimming: 0 bases; junction bases outside the gene matches: 0. The TCR sequence derives from an adult with an advanced solid tumor such as melanoma, head and neck, liver or kidney cancer. The specimen was CD4+ or CD8+ T cells sorted from blood, collected in a trial of the OX40 agonist ivuxolimab. This chain uses TRBV4-2 with TRBJ2-1; 10 nucleotides align to TRBD2. The CDR3 bases are TGTGCCAGCAGCCCTAGCGGGAGCTCCTACAATGAGCAGTTCTTC. It is translated as CASSPSGSSYNEQFF.